The 21 T cell receptor beta chains given below trace back to one sample, sequenced in a study of cytomegalovirus exposure and HLA in healthy donors. The PCR made use of 60 Vbeta and 13 Jbeta primers. Clones were sequenced by immunoSEQ multiplex PCR, and TCRdb holds only the in-frame ones, with some missing. The sample data list tens of thousands of clones. Source material: PBMCs. The receptor source for this set is a man aged 45-60 years in good health and CMV-seronegative.

J is TRBJ2-5 and V is TRBV27, with no clear D. The CDR3 contains 13 residues. V dropped 7 bases and J dropped 5 bases, with 14 bases sitting between them. Per the germline V gene, CDR1 is MNHEY and CDR2 is SMNVEV (reference sequence). The CDR3 DNA reads TGTGCCAGCATCGACCTTGACATGGAGACCCAGTACTTC. Translating it yields CASIDLDMETQYF.

CDR3 sequence (DNA): TGTGCCAGCTCTACAGGGCGGAAAACCGGGGAGCTGTTTTTT. Its protein is CASSTGRKTGELFF. The chain couples TRBV6-5 to TRBJ2-2; D may be TRBD1 (6 bases). Looked up from germline, CDR1 is MNHEY and CDR2 is SVGAGI. Trimming shortened V by 8 bases and J by 5 bases, and 15 bases separated the two germline ends. The CDR3 is 14 residues long.

The chain recombines TRBV6-1 with TRBJ2-7; tentatively, D is TRBD1 (6 bases). Trimming took off 3 bases at V and 3 bases at J, with 12 bases between the two ends. CDR1 and CDR2 from the germline V gene are MNHNS and SASEGT. The CDR3 sequence is 14 residues long. In nucleotides, the CDR3 is TGTGCCAGCAGTGAGGCAGGGGCTTACTACGAGCAGTACTTC. It translates to CASSEAGAYYEQYF.

The chain couples TRBV6-1 to TRBJ1-2; D might be TRBD1 (5 bases). The CDR3 is made up of 12 amino acids. Germline lookup yields CDR1 MNHNS and CDR2 SASEGT. V dropped 4 bases and J dropped 11 bases, with 14 bases sitting between them. CDR3 coding DNA: TGTGCCAGCAGTGCCCCCAGGGTGCGGTACACCTTC. It specifies CASSAPRVRYTF.

This chain links TRBV6-5 with TRBJ2-7, with TRBD1 identical over 9 bases. The germline CDR1 and CDR2 sequences are MNHEY and SVGAGI. J was trimmed by 2 bases and V by 2 bases; bases with no gene match: 4. CDR3 length: 15 residues. CDR3 DNA sequence: TGTGCCAGCAGTTACCAGGGACAGGGTCCCTACGAGCAGTACTTC. This encodes CASSYQGQGPYEQYF.

Here the CDR3 reads CASSQDSYNEQFF. The DNA for the CDR3 is TGCGCCAGCAGCCAAGACAGCTACAATGAGCAGTTCTTC. This chain connects TRBV4-1 to TRBJ2-1; D uncertain. The V gene lost 0 bases and the J gene lost 3 bases, with 3 bases spanning the gap. The CDR3 is made up of 13 amino acids. Germline V gene data show CDR1 as MGHRA and CDR2 as YSYEKL.

The chain uses TRBV5-4 and TRBJ2-5; 10 nucleotides align to TRBD2. The V and J ends lost 3 bases and 3 bases, in that order; junction bases with no gene match: 5. This CDR3 spans 15 amino acids. Looked up from germline, CDR1 is SGHNT and CDR2 is YYREEE (reference sequence). The CDR3 spells CASSSRTSGKETQYF. CDR3 in DNA: TGTGCCAGCAGCTCGAGGACTAGCGGAAAAGAGACCCAGTACTTC.

In the case of this clone: This CDR3 is also generated by other DNA sequences in the sample. The chain recombines TRBV5-1 with TRBJ1-4; 9 bases fit TRBD1. Germline CDR1 is SGHRS and CDR2 is YFSETQ. Unmatched junction bases numbered 6, after V lost 4 bases and J lost 8 bases. There are 14 residues in the CDR3. The CDR3 is CASSRGQGGEKLFF. The DNA for the CDR3 is TGCGCCAGCAGCCGGGGACAGGGAGGGGAAAAACTGTTTTTT.

The CDR3 is CASSSGTGGGYTF. CDR3 nucleotide sequence: TGTGCCAGCAGCTCCGGGACAGGGGGTGGCTACACCTTC. The chain employs TRBV5-6 and TRBJ1-2; 11 bases map to TRBD1. V gave up 3 bases and J gave up 7 bases; unmatched junction bases: 2. The CDR3 has 13 residues. CDR1 is SGHDT and CDR2 is YYEEEE in the germline V gene.

This chain connects TRBV4-1 to TRBJ2-1; 8 bases align to TRBD2. J was trimmed by 6 bases and V by 2 bases; bases with no gene match: 3. Germline V gives CDR1 MGHRA, CDR2 YSYEKL. The CDR3 extends over 14 amino acids. The CDR3 is CASSQNGGANEQFF. The CDR3 DNA reads TGCGCCAGCAGCCAAAACGGGGGGGCCAATGAGCAGTTCTTC.

The chain couples TRBV9 to TRBJ2-7, with D possibly TRBD2 on 6 matching bases. This CDR3 region has 14 residues. Germline CDR1 and CDR2: SGDLS and YYNGEE. Deletions cut 4 bases from V and 3 bases from J, with 14 bases between. The CDR3 loop reads CASSPSSEIYEQYF. The CDR3 DNA reads TGTGCCAGCAGCCCGTCTAGCGAAATCTACGAGCAGTACTTC.

The chain has TRBV7-9 and TRBJ2-1; weak D call: TRBD2 (6 bases). Trimming shortened V by 5 bases and J by 5 bases, and 19 bases separated the two germline ends. The length of the CDR3 is 16 residues. The germline CDR1 and CDR2 sequences are SEHNR and FQNEAQ (reference sequence). CDR3 sequence: CASSAKTSLFDNEQFF. CDR3 coding DNA: TGTGCCAGCAGCGCGAAAACTAGCCTCTTCGACAATGAGCAGTTCTTC. Full variable domain (missing parts from reference TRBV7-9 and TRBJ2-1): DTGVSQNPRHKITKRGQNVTFRCDPISEHNRLYWYRQTLGQGPEFLTYFQNEAQLEKSRLLSDRFSAERPKGSFSTLEIQRTEQGDSAMYLCASSAKTSLFDNEQFFGPGTRLTVL.

The rearrangement uses TRBV2 and TRBJ2-1; 8 bases match TRBD1. Per the germline V gene, CDR1 is SNHLY and CDR2 is FYNNEI. CDR3 length equals 15 residues. V shed 7 bases, J shed 4 bases, and the junction held 9 bases outside the gene matches. The CDR3 loop is CASTQGQVGYNEQFF. The CDR3 DNA is TGTGCCAGCACCCAGGGACAGGTGGGTTACAATGAGCAGTTCTTC.

The genes are TRBV6-5 and TRBJ2-3, with a weak D call TRBD1 (6 bases). Trimming left V 6 bases short and J 8 bases short, with 15 bases between. CDR3 length: 13 amino acids. Germline V gene data show CDR1 as MNHEY and CDR2 as SVGAGI. For the CDR3, the DNA is TGTGCCAGCAGCCGGACAGTCCAAGGTACGCAGTATTTT. Translated: CASSRTVQGTQYF.

The chain is built from TRBV28 and TRBJ1-2, with D maybe TRBD1 (5 bases). Germline lookup yields CDR1 MDHEN and CDR2 SYDVKM. The CDR3 runs 13 residues. Trimming left V 5 bases short and J 7 bases short, with 14 bases between. CDR3 sequence reads: CASSTRTQTGYTF. For the CDR3, the DNA is TGTGCCAGCAGTACCCGGACACAGACTGGCTACACCTTC.

The chain recombines TRBV6-5 with TRBJ2-7; D is undetermined. Germline values: CDR1 MNHEY, CDR2 SVGAGI. CDR3 size: 14 residues. V lost 5 bases and J lost 3, with 14 bases in between. For the CDR3, the DNA is TGTGCCAGCAGTCCCTCGTTAATTTACTACGAGCAGTACTTC. Translation gives CASSPSLIYYEQYF.

CDR3 sequence (DNA): TGTGCCAGCAGTTTGGCAAATCAGCCCCAGCATTTT. It codes for CASSLANQPQHF. The chain couples TRBV28 to TRBJ1-5; D gene unclear. Trimming removed 3 bases from V and 4 bases from J, with 4 bases in between. Germline CDR1 is MDHEN and CDR2 is SYDVKM. This CDR3 has 12 amino acids. Based on the CDR3 plus reference TRBV28 and TRBJ1-5, the full variable domain is DVKVTQSSRYLVKRTGEKVFLECVQDMDHENMFWYRQDPGLGLRLIYFSYDVKMKEKGDIPEGYSVSREKKERFSLILESASTNQTSMYLCASSLANQPQHFGDGTRLSIL.

The gene calls are TRBV6-1 and TRBJ1-5; D gene unclear. V dropped 6 bases and J dropped 0 bases, with 6 bases sitting between them. The CDR3 is made up of 13 amino acids. CDR1 is MNHNS and CDR2 is SASEGT in the germline V gene. The CDR3 DNA reads as TGTGCCAGCAGCGTAATTAGCAATCAGCCCCAGCATTTT. Translating it yields CASSVISNQPQHF.

The chain combines TRBV11-2 with TRBJ2-7, with D hard to call. Germline V gives CDR1 SGHAT, CDR2 FQNNGV. Trimming shortened V by 1 base and J by 4 bases, and 8 bases separated the two germline ends. The CDR3 loop spans 13 amino acids. The CDR3 coding sequence is TGTGCCAGCAGCTTAGTTCCCGGGTACGAGCAGTACTTC. Protein sequence: CASSLVPGYEQYF.

The rearrangement joins TRBV28 to TRBJ2-1; D possibly corresponds to TRBD2 (6 bases). This CDR3 contains 16 residues. V shed 2 bases and J shed 0 bases, with 11 bases lying between them. The germline CDR1 and CDR2 sequences are MDHEN and SYDVKM. CDR3 amino acids: CASSLGGAGSYNEQFF. The CDR3 nucleotides read TGTGCCAGCAGTTTAGGCGGGGCAGGCTCCTACAATGAGCAGTTCTTC.

The chain carries TRBV6-6 and TRBJ2-3; weak D call: TRBD1 (7 bases). Trimming left V 2 bases short and J 9 bases short, with 18 bases between. Germline V CDR1 and CDR2: MNHNY, SVGAGI (reference sequence). The CDR3 covers 15 residues. The CDR3 DNA reads as TGTGCCAGCAGTTACCCCCAGAAGGAGGGGGCAACGCAGTATTTT. Translation gives CASSYPQKEGATQYF.